This is a list of T cell receptor beta chains from one sample in a study of T cell changes during pregnancy in multiple sclerosis. Profiled with immunoSEQ multiplex PCR; TCRdb holds only in-frame clones, not every one. Counted here are 25,000 to 30,000 clones, 89% occurring once; the ten biggest clones make up roughly 0.6%. The sample was CD4+ T cells from peripheral blood mononuclear cells, taken in the first trimester of pregnancy. The receptors come from a female donor in good health, enrolled as a control in a pregnancy study. Each CDR3 is given with its conserved first and last residue. The order of the fields is V gene, J gene, CDR3 protein.

V gene: TRBV9; J gene: TRBJ1-1; CDR3 protein: CASSYGGENTEAFF
V gene: TRBV27; J gene: TRBJ1-2; CDR3 protein: CASSLRRTGRSGEAYGYTF
V gene: TRBV7-8; J gene: TRBJ2-2; CDR3 protein: CASSLVRERRTGELFF
V gene: TRBV18; J gene: TRBJ2-2; CDR3 protein: CASSPFETGGTGELFF
V gene: TRBV5-8; J gene: TRBJ2-4; CDR3 protein: CASSPRTSGGNIQYF
V gene: TRBV28; J gene: TRBJ2-2; CDR3 protein: CASSLWGGGATGELFF
V gene: TRBV18; J gene: TRBJ2-1; CDR3 protein: CASSPMSSSYNEQFF
V gene: TRBV28; J gene: TRBJ2-7; CDR3 protein: CATGGYEQYF
V gene: TRBV6-1; J gene: TRBJ2-3; CDR3 protein: CASSEPSGSTDTQYF
V gene: TRBV5-4; J gene: TRBJ2-1; CDR3 protein: CASSLGTSGRLNEQFF
V gene: TRBV7-2; J gene: TRBJ2-5; CDR3 protein: CASSSGTAETQYF
V gene: TRBV6-5; J gene: TRBJ1-3; CDR3 protein: CASRRQVDSGNTIYF
V gene: TRBV27; J gene: TRBJ2-6; CDR3 protein: CASSPRDSSVGANVLTF
V gene: TRBV20-1; J gene: TRBJ1-1; CDR3 protein: CSAITDTEAFF
V gene: TRBV11-2; J gene: TRBJ2-2; CDR3 protein: CASSPQTSGRPRTGELFF
V gene: TRBV27; J gene: TRBJ2-1; CDR3 protein: CASSHMTGDNEQFF
V gene: TRBV5-1; J gene: TRBJ1-4; CDR3 protein: CAPGGGKLFF
V gene: TRBV5-6; J gene: TRBJ1-2; CDR3 protein: CASSSRTGLRGYTF
V gene: TRBV2; J gene: TRBJ1-2; CDR3 protein: CASSDGQGAYGYTF
V gene: TRBV28; J gene: TRBJ2-7; CDR3 protein: CASSPGQGFYEQYF
V gene: TRBV6-5; J gene: TRBJ2-7; CDR3 protein: CASSYQGPGLYEQYF
V gene: TRBV19; J gene: TRBJ2-7; CDR3 protein: CASRRTGTIVYEQYF
V gene: TRBV2; J gene: TRBJ1-2; CDR3 protein: CASESNYGYTF
V gene: TRBV7-6; J gene: TRBJ2-1; CDR3 protein: CASSLETGSYNEQFF
V gene: TRBV9; J gene: TRBJ2-2; CDR3 protein: CASSAGHSTGELFF
V gene: TRBV28; J gene: TRBJ2-5; CDR3 protein: CASSGTGPLGETQYF
V gene: TRBV5-1; J gene: TRBJ2-2; CDR3 protein: CASSLERTNTGELFF
V gene: TRBV29-1; J gene: TRBJ2-1; CDR3 protein: CSVPGLAGVGEQFF
V gene: TRBV11-3; J gene: TRBJ2-7; CDR3 protein: CASSLAGQDYEQYF
V gene: TRBV4-3; J gene: TRBJ1-5; CDR3 protein: CASSQDRGQPQHF
V gene: TRBV5-8; J gene: TRBJ1-1; CDR3 protein: CASSPDREVAFF
V gene: TRBV30; J gene: TRBJ2-7; CDR3 protein: CAWSPGTATYEQYF
V gene: TRBV5-6; J gene: TRBJ2-4; CDR3 protein: CASSPTGGTQYF
V gene: TRBV6-1; J gene: TRBJ2-1; CDR3 protein: CASRGTGGAEEQFF
V gene: TRBV27; J gene: TRBJ2-3; CDR3 protein: CASSPSRGDTQYF
V gene: TRBV5-1; J gene: TRBJ2-3; CDR3 protein: CASRSGGGGLDTQYF
V gene: TRBV19; J gene: TRBJ1-4; CDR3 protein: CASSIQGALGEKLFF
V gene: TRBV7-3; J gene: TRBJ2-3; CDR3 protein: CASSDYSAGDTQYF
V gene: TRBV5-1; J gene: TRBJ2-1; CDR3 protein: CASSPGLAGDEQFF
V gene: TRBV28; J gene: TRBJ1-2; CDR3 protein: CASSLPGGLQDYGYTF
V gene: TRBV4-1; J gene: TRBJ2-1; CDR3 protein: CASSQVSGGAWNEQFF
V gene: TRBV5-1; J gene: TRBJ2-7; CDR3 protein: CASSFDSGRVYEQYF
V gene: TRBV5-1; J gene: TRBJ1-3; CDR3 protein: CASSLAPGDSGNTIYF
V gene: TRBV7-3; J gene: TRBJ1-2; CDR3 protein: CASSSTGGAEYGYTF
V gene: TRBV6-1; J gene: TRBJ2-3; CDR3 protein: CASSEIFGGGYTDTQYF
V gene: TRBV6-5; J gene: TRBJ1-4; CDR3 protein: CASSYSPDRGEKLFF
V gene: TRBV19; J gene: TRBJ2-1; CDR3 protein: CASSTSSGGVPEQFF
V gene: TRBV7-2; J gene: TRBJ1-5; CDR3 protein: CASSDGTGRINQPQHF
V gene: TRBV19; J gene: TRBJ1-6; CDR3 protein: CASTPQEGSPLHF
V gene: TRBV20-1; J gene: TRBJ1-1; CDR3 protein: CSAVELEAFF
V gene: TRBV19; J gene: TRBJ1-2; CDR3 protein: CASSVGDTLTYGYTF
V gene: TRBV28; J gene: TRBJ2-7; CDR3 protein: CASMVLGQGHEQYF
V gene: TRBV2; J gene: TRBJ2-2; CDR3 protein: CASNGLAGIGSTGELFF
V gene: TRBV5-1; J gene: TRBJ2-3; CDR3 protein: CASSFQGSRGTDTQYF